The 27 T cell receptor beta chains in this list originate from one sample, sequenced in a study of T cells in women clearing cervical HPV infection. The data were produced by immunoSEQ multiplex PCR, yet TCRdb's version contains in-frame clones alone and is incomplete. Here the sample table reports some 46,000 clones. Sequenced input: blood buffy coat. The receptor source for this set is a woman aged 18 to 75 with a cervical HPV16 infection that either progressed to CIN3+ or cleared (not recorded which).

Remarks on this clone: The read ends 3 residues before the CDR3 terminus; that terminus is restored from the germline J gene. The genes are TRBV18 and TRBJ1-1; perhaps TRBD1 as D (6 bases). This CDR3 contains 14 residues. Germline CDR1 is KGHSH and CDR2 is LQKENI. Trimming pared 3 bases from V and 4 bases from J, leaving 12 bases between. CDR3 protein: CASSPQGIGTEAFF. The part of the CDR3 DNA that was read is TGTGCCAGCTCACCTCAGGGGATTGGCACTGAA.

Comments on this clone: The read ends 3 residues shy of where the CDR3 ends; the end is completed using the germline J gene. The gene calls are TRBV6-2 or TRBV6-3 and TRBJ2-3; D might be TRBD2 (5 bases). The CDR3 runs 15 residues. Per the germline V gene, CDR1 is MNHEY and CDR2 is SVGEGT. Trimming removed 4 bases from V and 1 base from J, with 12 bases in between. The CDR3 reads CASSSGGVRTDTQYF. The DNA read from the CDR3 is TGTGCCAGCAGTTCAGGAGGAGTGCGCACAGATACG.

About this clone: From the germline J gene comes the end of the CDR3, since the read stops 3 residues before it. The chain carries TRBV5-4 and TRBJ2-1; 8 nucleotides align to TRBD2. The ends lost 0 bases at V and 2 bases at J; junction bases unmatched: 4. The CDR3 consists of 16 residues. CDR1 SGHNT and CDR2 YYREEE come from the germline V gene (reference sequence). The part of the CDR3 DNA that was read is TGTGCCAGCAGCTTGGCCGCTAGCGGGCCCTACAATGAG. Protein: CASSLAASGPYNE. The whole CDR3 region reads CASSLAASGPYNEQFF.

About this clone itself: The read falls 3 residues short of the CDR3 end, and the missing part is taken from the germline J gene. The chain employs TRBV10-3 and TRBJ1-5; 10 bases align to TRBD1. Germline V gene lookup returns CDR1 ENHRY and CDR2 SYGVKD. With 6 bases clipped from V and 5 bases from J, the junction kept 1 base outside the gene matches. The CDR3 loop spans 13 amino acids. The covered CDR3 bases are TGTGCCATCAGGGACAGGGGGGATCAGCCC. It is translated as CAIRDRGDQP. The CDR3 as a whole reads CAIRDRGDQPQHF.

With respect to this clone: The read halts 3 residues ahead of the CDR3 end, with the missing end drawn from the germline J gene. The chain is built from TRBV19 and TRBJ1-5; possibly TRBD1 for D (6 bases). Germline values: CDR1 LNHDA, CDR2 SQIVND (reference sequence). The CDR3 runs 15 residues. Trimming took 3 bases from V and 1 from J, leaving 10 bases between them. CDR3 DNA, as far as it was read: TGTGCCAGTAGTATCGAGGGGGAGAGCAATCAGCCC. This encodes CASSIEGESNQP. In full, the CDR3 is CASSIEGESNQPQHF.

Details on this clone: Coverage ceases 3 residues before the CDR3 finishes, and the germline J gene fills in the end. This chain joins TRBV20-1 and TRBJ2-6; TRBD1 aligns across 7 bases. From germline, CDR1 is DFQATT and CDR2 SNEGSKA (reference sequence). CDR3 length: 17 residues. V gave up 1 base and J gave up 2 bases; unmatched junction bases: 8. The CDR3 protein is CSARGVGQYAGANVLTF. CDR3 DNA (partial): TGCAGTGCTAGAGGGGTGGGACAGTATGCTGGGGCCAACGTC.

Notes on this clone: The read ends 3 residues before the CDR3 terminus; that terminus is restored from the germline J gene. The chain employs TRBV25-1 and TRBJ2-4, with D perhaps TRBD2 (6 bases). This CDR3 is built from 11 residues. From germline, CDR1 is MGHDK and CDR2 SYGVNS. The sequenced part of the CDR3 DNA is TGTGCCAGCAGTGCCTGGGACTCT. Protein: CASSAWDS. The complete CDR3 reads CASSAWDSQYF.

Details on this clone: From the germline J gene comes the end of the CDR3, since the read stops 3 residues before it. The chain carries TRBV2 and TRBJ2-5; either TRBD1 or TRBD2 may fit D (5 bases each). V lost 6 bases to trimming and J lost 0 bases, with 14 bases between them. From germline, CDR1 is SNHLY and CDR2 FYNNEI. There are 15 residues in the CDR3. Incomplete CDR3 DNA: TGTGCCAGCAGCCCGAGGGGCCGGTACCAAGAGACC. Translation gives CASSPRGRYQET. The whole CDR3 protein is CASSPRGRYQETQYF.

Details on this clone: The read falls 3 residues short of the CDR3 end, and the missing part is taken from the germline J gene. The chain uses TRBV30 and TRBJ2-3; possibly TRBD1 for D (7 bases). Looked up from germline, CDR1 is GTSNPN and CDR2 is SVGIG (reference sequence). The CDR3 sequence is 13 residues long. The sequenced part of the CDR3 DNA is TGTGCCTGGAGTCGACAGGGAGGAGAGACG. This codes for CAWSRQGGET. The CDR3, in full, reads CAWSRQGGETQYF.

For this clone: The sequence runs out 3 residues before the end of the CDR3; the remainder is reconstructed from the germline J gene. The genes are TRBV5-1 and TRBJ2-7; tentative D call: TRBD1 (8 bases). The germline gives CDR1 SGHRS, CDR2 YFSETQ. This CDR3 region has 15 residues. V was pared by 3 bases and J by 3 bases, with 16 bases between. CDR3 DNA (partial): TGCGCCAGCAGCTCCGGACAGGGAGGGGTCTACGAG. Translating gives CASSSGQGGVYE. The whole CDR3 protein is CASSSGQGGVYEQYF.

As for this clone: The CDR3 end lies 3 residues beyond the end of the read and is filled in from the germline J gene. V is TRBV20-1 and J is TRBJ1-5; no definite D call. V was pared by 0 bases and J by 4 bases, with 13 bases between. Per germline, CDR1 DFQATT and CDR2 SNEGSKA (reference sequence). CDR3 length: 15 residues. CDR3 in amino acids: CSARETTIGNQPQHF. The part of the CDR3 DNA that was read is TGCAGTGCTAGAGAAACGACCATAGGGAATCAGCCC.

Concerning this clone: The DNA ends 3 residues before the CDR3 does, and the rest of the CDR3 is filled in from the germline J gene. The rearrangement uses TRBV2 and TRBJ2-4; tentatively, D is TRBD2 (7 bases). CDR3 size: 14 residues. CDR1 and CDR2 from the germline V gene are SNHLY and FYNNEI. This CDR3 reads CASSGGGRIQPQYF. CDR3 bases read: TGTGCCAGCAGTGGGGGGGGGCGGATTCAGCCT.

Note on this clone: The CDR3 is cut off 3 residues early in the read; its end comes from the germline J gene. J is TRBJ2-7 and V is TRBV7-6; TRBD2 agrees at 7 bases. Germline V lookup: CDR1 SGHVS, CDR2 FNYEAQ. The ends lost 5 bases at V and 1 base at J; junction bases unmatched: 11. The CDR3 spans 16 residues. CDR3 DNA (partial): TGTGCCAGCAGCCTTTCCTTAGCGGGCCCGTCCTACGAG. It translates to CASSLSLAGPSYE. The whole CDR3 sequence reads CASSLSLAGPSYEQYF.

Comment on this clone: The DNA ends 3 residues before the CDR3 does, and the rest of the CDR3 is filled in from the germline J gene. This chain uses TRBV29-1 with TRBJ2-5, with TRBD2 matching 7 bases. CDR3 size: 13 residues. The J segment lost 3 bases and the V segment lost 2 bases, leaving 3 bases of the junction unmatched. Germline CDR1 and CDR2: SQVTM and ANQGSEA. CDR3 sequence reads: CSVELADKETQYF. The part of the CDR3 DNA that was read is TGCAGCGTTGAACTAGCGGACAAAGAGACC.

With respect to this clone: The read ends 3 residues shy of where the CDR3 ends; the end is completed using the germline J gene. The chain recombines TRBV19 with TRBJ1-1, with 8 bases identical to TRBD1. This CDR3 spans 14 amino acids. The germline V gene has CDR1 LNHDA and CDR2 SQIVND (reference sequence). With 3 bases clipped from V and 5 bases from J, the junction kept 5 bases outside the gene matches. This CDR3 is CASSIARGPTEAFF. The sequenced part of the CDR3 DNA is TGTGCCAGTAGTATCGCCAGGGGGCCAACTGAA.

CDR3 protein: CASSGAVAGGLNEQFF. Partial CDR3 DNA: TGTGCCAGCAGTGGGGCCGTAGCGGGAGGGCTTAATGAG. The chain joins TRBV2 to TRBJ2-1, with 11 bases fitting TRBD2. The read comes to an end 3 residues before the CDR3 does, leaving the germline J gene to fill in the end. CDR3 length: 16 residues. The ends lost 4 bases at V and 7 bases at J; junction bases unmatched: 9. CDR1 is SNHLY and CDR2 is FYNNEI in the germline V gene.

The CDR3 DNA, read in part, is TGTGCCAGCAGTGGGACAGGGAACTACGAG. Its translation is CASSGTGNYE. The entire CDR3 protein reads CASSGTGNYEQYF. The genes are TRBV6-2 or TRBV6-3 and TRBJ2-7; 9 nucleotides align to TRBD1. The read halts 3 residues ahead of the CDR3 end, with the missing end drawn from the germline J gene. V was clipped by 5 bases and J by 3 bases; unmatched bases: 2. The CDR3 contains 13 residues. Per germline, CDR1 MNHEY and CDR2 SVGEGT.

On this clone itself: From the germline J gene comes the end of the CDR3, since the read stops 3 residues before it. V and J are TRBV18 and TRBJ1-5, with D unresolved. V was shortened by 3 bases and J by 1 base, with 10 bases between the two germline ends. The length of the CDR3 is 15 residues. Per the germline V gene, CDR1 is KGHSH and CDR2 is LQKENI. The sequenced CDR3 bases are TGTGCCAGCTCACCCTCGAGCCCCAGCAATCAGCCC. Translating gives CASSPSSPSNQP. The complete CDR3 sequence is CASSPSSPSNQPQHF.

About this clone itself: The read is 3 residues too short to cover the CDR3 end, so that end is filled in from the germline J gene. The chain uses TRBV30 and TRBJ2-2, with D hard to call. Germline V gene lookup returns CDR1 GTSNPN and CDR2 SVGIG (reference sequence). This CDR3 region has 13 residues. The CDR3 spells CAWSRDLNEKLFF. The CDR3 bases that were read are TGTGCCTGGAGTCGTGACTTAAATGAAAAG.

As concerns this clone: The read stops 3 residues short of the end of the CDR3; the missing end is completed from the germline J gene. The chain employs TRBV7-2 and TRBJ1-4; 11 bases match TRBD1. The CDR3 length is 14 residues. The germline V gene encodes CDR1 SGHTA and CDR2 FQGNSA. V dropped 4 bases and J dropped 7; count of bases not matched to a gene: 2. Incomplete CDR3 DNA: TGTGCCAGCAGCTCGGGACAGGGGGGTGAAAAA. It yields the protein CASSSGQGGEK. The whole CDR3 sequence is CASSSGQGGEKLFF.

Comments on this clone: The read ends 3 residues shy of where the CDR3 ends; the end is completed using the germline J gene. The chain uses TRBV7-3 and TRBJ2-5; D perhaps matches TRBD2 (6 bases). Germline V gives CDR1 SGHTA, CDR2 FQGTGA. The CDR3 has 13 residues. Trimming shortened V by 5 bases and J by 5 bases, and 12 bases separated the two germline ends. The chain's CDR3 is CASSPEGTETQYF. Incomplete CDR3 DNA: TGTGCCAGCAGCCCAGAGGGGACTGAGACC. The complete variable domain, with remaining parts taken from reference TRBV7-3 and TRBJ2-5, reads GAGVSQTPSNKVTEKGKYVELRCDPISGHTALYWYRQSLGQGPEFLIYFQGTGAADDSGLPNDRFFAVRPEGSVSTLKIQRTERGDSAVYLCASSPEGTETQYFGPGTRLLVL.

With regard to this clone: The CDR3 is cut off 3 residues early in the read; its end comes from the germline J gene. The chain carries TRBV5-1 and TRBJ2-1; weak D call: TRBD2 (6 bases). Germline V CDR1 and CDR2: SGHRS, YFSETQ. The CDR3 totals 17 residues. V lost 0 bases and J 3 bases, leaving 16 bases between the germline ends. The CDR3 region is CASSLGASVQLYNEQFF. The sequenced part of the CDR3 DNA is TGCGCCAGCAGCTTGGGGGCTAGCGTTCAACTCTACAATGAG.

As to this clone: Read data end 3 residues before the CDR3 end; the end is taken from the germline J gene. This sequence joins TRBV5-4 and TRBJ2-7; D is possibly TRBD1 (6 bases). Trimming shortened V by 3 bases and J by 5 bases, and 9 bases separated the two germline ends. The germline V gene encodes CDR1 SGHNT and CDR2 YYREEE (reference sequence). The CDR3 length is 12 residues. CDR3 DNA, as far as it was read: TGTGCCAGCAGCTACACAGGGCACGAG. Encoded protein: CASSYTGHE. The full CDR3 sequence reads CASSYTGHEQYF.

The part of the CDR3 DNA that was read is TGTGCCAGCTCACCTTCCCCCAGGGAATTGGGAAAA. Protein sequence: CASSPSPRELGK. The whole CDR3 is CASSPSPRELGKLFF. The chain couples TRBV18 to TRBJ1-4; D might be TRBD1 (5 bases). The read terminates 3 residues ahead of where the CDR3 ends, so the germline J gene completes it. Deletions cut 3 bases from V and 10 bases from J, with 18 bases between. CDR3 length: 15 residues. In germline, CDR1 is KGHSH, CDR2 LQKENI.

With respect to this clone: The read comes to an end 3 residues before the CDR3 does, leaving the germline J gene to fill in the end. The chain joins TRBV6-2 or TRBV6-3 to TRBJ2-3; 13 bases line up with TRBD2. Germline CDR1 and CDR2: MNHEY and SVGEGT. There are 13 residues in the CDR3. J gave up 8 bases and V 6 bases, and 2 bases lay outside the gene matches. CDR3 sequence: CASRLAGGFTQYF. CDR3 bases read: TGTGCCAGCAGACTAGCGGGGGGGTTTACG.

A note on this clone: With the read ending 3 residues before the CDR3 end, the germline J gene is used to fill in that end. The chain carries TRBV20-1 and TRBJ1-4, with D hard to call. The CDR3 sequence is 13 residues long. Germline V lookup: CDR1 DFQATT, CDR2 SNEGSKA (reference sequence). Deletions cut 3 bases from V and 7 bases from J, with 12 bases between. CDR3 DNA, as far as it was read: TGCAGTGCTAGCCTTGGCCCGGGTGAAAAA. It yields the protein CSASLGPGEK. The full-length CDR3 reads as CSASLGPGEKLFF.

As for this clone: The read ends 3 residues before the CDR3 terminus; that terminus is restored from the germline J gene. The chain employs TRBV19 and TRBJ2-1; TRBD1 matches 10 bases. The CDR3 spans 14 residues. Germline trimming cut 4 bases from V and 9 bases from J; bases unmatched to any gene: 6. Looked up from germline, CDR1 is LNHDA and CDR2 is SQIVND (reference sequence). CDR3 sequence reads: CASSRRGQGSEQFF. The covered CDR3 bases are TGTGCCAGTAGTAGGCGGGGACAGGGGAGTGAG.